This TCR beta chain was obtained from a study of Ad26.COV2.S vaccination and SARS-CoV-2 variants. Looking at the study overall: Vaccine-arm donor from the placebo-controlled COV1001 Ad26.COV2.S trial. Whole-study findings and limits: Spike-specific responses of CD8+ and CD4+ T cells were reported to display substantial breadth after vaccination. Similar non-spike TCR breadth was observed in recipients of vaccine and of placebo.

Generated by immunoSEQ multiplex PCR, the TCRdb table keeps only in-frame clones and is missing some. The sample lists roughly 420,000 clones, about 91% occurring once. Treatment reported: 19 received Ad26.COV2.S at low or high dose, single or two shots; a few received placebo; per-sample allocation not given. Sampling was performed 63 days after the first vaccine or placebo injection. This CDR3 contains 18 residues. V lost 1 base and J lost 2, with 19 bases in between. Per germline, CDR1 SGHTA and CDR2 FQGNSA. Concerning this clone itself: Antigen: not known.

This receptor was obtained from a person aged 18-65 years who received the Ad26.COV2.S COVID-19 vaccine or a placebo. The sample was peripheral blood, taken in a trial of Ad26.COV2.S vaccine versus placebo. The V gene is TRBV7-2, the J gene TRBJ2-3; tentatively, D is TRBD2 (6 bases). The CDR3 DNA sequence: TGTGCCAGCAGCTTAGTTAATCTGGCGGGGCTAAACACAGATACGCAGTATTTT. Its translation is CASSLVNLAGLNTDTQYF.